This T cell receptor beta chain was captured in a study of patients and donors after allogeneic stem cell transplantation. TCRdb processed the RT-PCR reads anew with MiXCR; each CDR3 protein has one entry. The table includes roughly 200,000 distinct CDR3 sequences, around 40% detected once. The CDR3 loop spans 13 amino acids. V lost 7 bases, J lost 1 base, and 13 bases lay in between. The germline V gene encodes CDR1 SQVTM and CDR2 ANQGSEA. The chain employs TRBV29-1 and TRBJ1-1; D not resolved. The TCR sequence derives from a human donor who was either an allogeneic HSCT recipient or a stem cell or donor lymphocyte infusion donor (not recorded which). It is not recorded whose cells these are; they may come from a transplant donor. What was sequenced was blood, either unsorted or a sorted T cell fraction (not recorded which). The CDR3 region has the DNA TGCAGCGCCCAGGTGCTCCCGAACACTGAAGCTTTCTTT. Its protein product is CSAQVLPNTEAFF. Supplemented by reference TRBV29-1 and TRBJ1-1, the full variable domain reads SAVISQKPSRDICQRGTSLTIQCQVDSQVTMMFWYRQQPGQSLTLIATANQGSEATYESGFVIDKFPISRPNLTFSTLTVSNMSPEDSSIYLCSAQVLPNTEAFFGQGTRLTVV.